One sample yielded the 5 T cell receptor beta chains listed below, sequenced in a study of blood T cells in healthy people across ages. Primers used in a second PCR of about 6 to 11 cycles were a sample-barcoded 5' primer and a J-beta primer mix. From the 5' RACE reads, TCRdb called clonotypes with MiXCR, one entry per CDR3 protein. The sample carries around 690,000 distinct CDR3 sequences, under 70% recorded once. The sequenced sample consisted of blood. The receptor source for this set is a man aged 55 to 70 in good health.

This clonotype occurred a few times. The chain links TRBV2 to TRBJ1-2, with D possibly matching TRBD1 (5 bases). Trimming took off 3 bases at V and 3 bases at J, with 14 bases between the two ends. CDR3 length: 15 residues. The germline V gene has CDR1 SNHLY and CDR2 FYNNEI. The CDR3 here is CASSEQDGTYYGYTF. In DNA form, the CDR3 reads TGTGCCAGCAGTGAGCAGGACGGGACCTACTATGGCTACACCTTC.

As concerns this clonotype: A read error is possible here, since a much larger clone lies one base away. The chain recombines TRBV12-3 or TRBV12-4 with TRBJ2-5; D not certain. The CDR3 sequence is 13 residues long. Trimming shortened V by 6 bases and J by 0 bases, and 8 bases separated the two germline ends. The CDR3 DNA reads as TGTGCCAGCAGCCCAGAGTACCAAGAGACCCAGTACTTC. Amino acids: CASSPEYQETQYF.

The table lists this clonotype with many counts. This rearrangement joins TRBV5-1 to TRBJ2-1, with D possibly matching TRBD1 (5 bases). Deletions cut 4 bases from V and 10 bases from J, with 12 bases between. CDR1 is SGHRS, CDR2 YFSETQ, per germline. This CDR3 has 12 residues. DNA of the CDR3: TGCGCCAGCAGCATCAACAAGGGGGAGCAGTTCTTC. It is translated as CASSINKGEQFF.

Only a few counts were recorded for this clonotype. CDR3 DNA: TGCAGTGCTGCGGGGGGACGTGGCTACACCTTC. It codes for CSAAGGRGYTF. The chain links TRBV20-1 to TRBJ1-2, with a weak D call TRBD1 (5 bases). V was clipped by 5 bases and J by 7 bases, with 11 bases between them. Germline V lookup: CDR1 DFQATT, CDR2 SNEGSKA (reference sequence). The CDR3 totals 11 residues.

V is TRBV10-3 and J is TRBJ2-2; TRBD2 is a possible D gene (6 bases). Per the germline V gene, CDR1 is ENHRY and CDR2 is SYGVKD. The CDR3 is 15 residues long. The germline V and J ends were trimmed by 3 bases and 2 bases, with 10 bases remaining between them. CDR3 region: CAISDTSQNTGELFF. The CDR3 coding sequence is TGTGCCATCAGTGATACTAGCCAAAACACCGGGGAGCTGTTTTTT.